This entry describes one T cell receptor beta chain. This clone has only one observation. The specificity of this receptor is unknown. No base-level quality is on record; no much larger clone is a single base apart. These data come from a study of long-term antiretroviral therapy in people with HIV (dated by TCRdb to between 2021 and 2023). Regarding the study in general: Collection of the earliest samples took place about a decade ahead of the 2015 WHO recommendation for immediate ART, at a time when ART was typically delayed until CD4 counts fell. A retrospective serial study tested whether changes in peripheral blood TRB repertoire composition and diversity were associated with ART initiation and durable HIV suppression. From over 25 adults with confirmed HIV infection, the cohort provided some 200 cryopreserved PBMC samples, gathered serially across a mean of approximately six years (range 1-12). Among the 30 or so participants with HIV, around ten were female. No cross-contamination during QIAcube processing turned up in test extractions that ran a monoclonal T-cell line alongside about 30 polyclonal samples.

Inclusion was restricted to participants for whom at least one PBMC sample before ART initiation and at least two post-ART samples were available. Every participant with HIV received treatment in the United States of America. Before DNA extraction, cryopreserved samples of 1-10 million PBMC were thawed and washed. At the time of the earliest PBMC sample, participants with HIV were aged between roughly 20 and 55 years. Each participant contributed PBMC samples from 1-4 timepoints before ART initiation and 2-8 timepoints after ART initiation, with a median of 7 samples. Serial HIV viral load, CD4+ T-cell count, ART history and demographic data were obtained for every participant. A Qiagen kit on a QIAcube was used to extract genomic DNA from unsorted PBMC, with samples processed in batches of 12. The immunoSEQ hsTCRB v3.0 assay was used at survey level resolution for TRB variable region sequencing. TRB sequencing targeted a depth of roughly 40,000-55,000 T-cell genomes per sample. TRB libraries were pooled and sequenced on an Illumina MiSeq using a v3 150-cycle kit. For the original study's pipeline: Repertoire analysis ran in R within a reproducible Nextflow workflow covering QC, data transformation and analysis. LymphoSeq2, an R package for AIRR-Seq data exploration, was used to implement custom analyses. A few samples that produced fewer than 5000 total TRB sequences were removed, so some 180 HIV repertoires were analyzed. Of the 188 retained HIV repertoires, approximately 57 were collected before and roughly 130 after ART initiation. Each repertoire was downsampled to 5000 TRB nucleotide sequences, and summary statistics were averaged across 100 downsampling iterations. TRB sequences were retained for analysis only if CDR3 regions of at least seven amino acids were present. Two measures captured diversity: a Shannon entropy-derived clonality score and the Gini coefficient. Repertoire networks linked the top 5000 CDR3 amino acid sequences whenever two sequences differed by an edit distance of one. Antigen specificity groups and MHC restriction were predicted for TRB CDR3 amino acid sequences with GLIPH2. To flag known associations with CMV, EBV, HIV or tissue antigens, CDR3 amino acid sequences were compared against VDJdb and McPAS-TCR. Pre-ART, post-ART and control groups were compared with Wilcoxon signed-rank tests and Holm-Bonferroni correction. TCRdb re-hosts the immuneACCESS table, in-frame sequences only. Its copies lack some clones; in the studies checked, an unresolved V gene accounts for under half of them, and the cause for the rest is not known. D and trimming were read from the DNA, whereas the V and J calls and clone size are those reported in that table. Counted in this sample were about 18,000 clones; 91% of them appeared once. Of the sample, roughly a tenth is held by the ten largest clones.

The investigation overall reported the following: Inferences about post-ART repertoire changes are limited because no data were available on ART adherence, viral resistance or therapy changes. Compared with controls, HIV repertoires had narrower CDR3 length ranges, and the network structure pointed to an antigen-experienced repertoire that shifted only slightly toward naive after ART. Because pre-ART samples had limited cell numbers, unsorted PBMC were profiled rather than sorted CD4+ and CD8+ T cells. Owing to limited PBMC availability, only the TCR beta chain was sequenced, without alpha chain pairing. Expanded TRB clones identified before ART initiation dominated the repertoire across all time points, though the dominance fluctuated and decreased in many PLHIV after ART. ART initiation was associated with a significant increase in TRB diversity, but diversity stayed significantly below transplant donor controls even after long-term ART. The samples were dated from about 2004 to 2017, and the ART regimens that were used may be less effective than current ART regimens.

V was cut back by 0 bases and J by 4 bases, leaving a gap of 16 bases between them. The CDR3 numbers 17 residues from cysteine through phenylalanine. The entry retains the CDR3 DNA only, 51 bases that are in frame from base 1. CDR1 and CDR2 (SGHAT, FQNNGV) derive from the germline V gene. The receptor was isolated from a man aged 50 to 60 with HIV. The sample here was unsorted PBMCs, taken 3 years after starting antiretroviral therapy. The chain links TRBV11-2 with TRBJ2-1; TRBD1 is a weak D gene call, 6 bases matching. The nucleotide sequence is TGTGCCAGCAGCTTAGAGGCAGTCAGGGGCGATTACAATGAGCAGTTCTTC. It codes for CASSLEAVRGDYNEQFF.